These T cell receptor beta chains were read from a single sample in a study of cytomegalovirus exposure and HLA in healthy donors. This table comes from immunoSEQ multiplex PCR, and its TCRdb copy is limited to in-frame clones, with some not included. This sample has more than 140,000 clones, with roughly 89% found just once. The material sequenced was PBMCs. Receptors originate from a woman between 18 and 29 years old in good health and CMV-seropositive. CDR3s include the opening cysteine and the closing phenylalanine or tryptophan. The order of the fields is J gene, V gene, D gene, CDR3 protein, CDR3 DNA. D genes are given only for firm matches.

J gene: TRBJ2-1
V gene: TRBV5-1
D gene: .
CDR3 protein: CASSLAGTSNEQFF
CDR3 DNA: TGCGCCAGCAGCTTGGCAGGGACTTCCAATGAGCAGTTCTTC

J gene: TRBJ2-3
V gene: TRBV2
D gene: TRBD2
CDR3 protein: CASSEEWGREATSTDTQYF
CDR3 DNA: TGTGCCAGCAGTGAAGAGTGGGGGCGGGAGGCCACTAGCACAGATACGCAGTATTTT

J gene: TRBJ1-1
V gene: TRBV25-1
D gene: .
CDR3 protein: CASRSDQGLEAFF
CDR3 DNA: TGTGCCAGCAGGAGTGATCAGGGCCTTGAAGCTTTCTTT

J gene: TRBJ1-4
V gene: TRBV6-5
D gene: .
CDR3 protein: CASSSKLGQANEKLFF
CDR3 DNA: TGTGCCAGCAGTTCGAAACTGGGTCAGGCTAATGAAAAACTGTTTTTT

J gene: TRBJ1-2
V gene: TRBV5-1
D gene: .
CDR3 protein: CASSLEPRYGYTF
CDR3 DNA: TGCGCCAGCAGCTTGGAACCGAGATATGGCTACACCTTC

J gene: TRBJ1-5
V gene: TRBV19
D gene: .
CDR3 protein: CASSITGFFRSNQPQHF
CDR3 DNA: TGTGCCAGTAGTATTACAGGGTTCTTTCGCAGCAATCAGCCCCAGCATTTT

J gene: TRBJ2-7
V gene: TRBV29-1
D gene: TRBD2
CDR3 protein: CSVEEVGLGSWEQYF
CDR3 DNA: TGCAGCGTTGAAGAGGTGGGACTAGGGAGTTGGGAGCAGTACTTC

J gene: TRBJ2-7
V gene: TRBV28
D gene: TRBD2
CDR3 protein: CASSKLGLAGAYEQYF
CDR3 DNA: TGTGCCAGCAGCAAGCTGGGACTAGCGGGAGCCTACGAGCAGTACTTC

J gene: TRBJ1-4
V gene: TRBV19
D gene: .
CDR3 protein: CASRDRTNEKLFF
CDR3 DNA: TGTGCCAGTAGAGACAGAACTAATGAAAAACTGTTTTTT

J gene: TRBJ1-2
V gene: TRBV6-1
D gene: TRBD1
CDR3 protein: CASSRQGDIGYTF
CDR3 DNA: TGTGCCAGCAGTAGACAGGGAGATATTGGCTACACCTTC